The clone carrying this TCR beta chain was seen a few times. The V gene lost 1 base and the J gene lost 5 bases, with 6 bases spanning the gap. Germline CDR1 and CDR2: SGHAT and FQDESV (reference sequence). This CDR3 comprises 13 residues. Clones were read by immunoSEQ multiplex PCR, and TCRdb kept only the in-frame ones, dropping some. The sample lists about 180,000 clones; approximately 92% were seen once. This record belongs to a study of control samples from healthy donors and cancer patients. The sequence derives from a man aged 25-45 years in good health. The chain joins TRBV11-1 to TRBJ1-5, with D unclear. The sequenced sample was blood. The DNA for the CDR3 is TGTGCCAGCAGCTTAGAGGCGGATCAGCCCCAGCATTTT. This codes for CASSLEADQPQHF. Full variable domain (missing parts from reference TRBV11-1 and TRBJ1-5): EAEVAQSPRYKITEKSQAVAFWCDPISGHATLYWYRQILGQGPELLVQFQDESVVDDSQLPKDRFSAERLKGVDSTLKIQPAELGDSAMYLCASSLEADQPQHFGDGTRLSIL.